This T cell receptor beta chain was identified in a study of identifying expanded T cells in peripheral blood. During the collection period, no donor immune events like infections were recorded. This clone was observed a handful of times. No antigen is known for it. This CDR3 comprises 16 residues. V was clipped by 0 bases and J by 1 base, with 15 bases between them. Germline CDR1 reads GTSNPN; CDR2 reads SVGIG (reference sequence). General study results and limits: Technical replicates showed around 1.2 changed clones; roughly two weeks around 15; four weeks 19. Clone count variance between roughly 2-week samples rose with total template count.

Repertoires were generated with immunoSEQ multiplex PCR, while TCRdb's copy carries only in-frame clones and drops some. The data hold around 47,000 clones, with 70% to 85% observed a single time. The sequenced sample was blood. This sequence originates from a person aged 18-70 years in good health. V gene TRBV30 combines with J gene TRBJ1-1; D is possibly TRBD1 (5 bases). CDR3: CAWSVGVWTQNTEAFF. DNA for the CDR3: TGTGCCTGGAGTGTGGGAGTGTGGACACAGAACACTGAAGCTTTCTTT.